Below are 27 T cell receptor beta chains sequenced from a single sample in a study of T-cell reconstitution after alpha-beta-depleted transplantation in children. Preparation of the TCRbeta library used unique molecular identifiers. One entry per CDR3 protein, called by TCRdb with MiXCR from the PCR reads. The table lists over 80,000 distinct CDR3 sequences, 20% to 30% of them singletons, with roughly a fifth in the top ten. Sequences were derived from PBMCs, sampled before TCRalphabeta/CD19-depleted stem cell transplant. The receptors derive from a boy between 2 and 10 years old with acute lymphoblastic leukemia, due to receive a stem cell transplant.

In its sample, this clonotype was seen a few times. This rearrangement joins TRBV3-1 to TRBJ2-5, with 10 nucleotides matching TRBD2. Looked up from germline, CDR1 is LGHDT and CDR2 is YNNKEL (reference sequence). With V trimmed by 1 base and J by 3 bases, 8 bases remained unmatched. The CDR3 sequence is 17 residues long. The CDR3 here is CASSQVGGLAAEETQYF. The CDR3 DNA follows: TGTGCCAGCAGCCAAGTGGGAGGACTAGCGGCGGAAGAGACCCAGTACTTC.

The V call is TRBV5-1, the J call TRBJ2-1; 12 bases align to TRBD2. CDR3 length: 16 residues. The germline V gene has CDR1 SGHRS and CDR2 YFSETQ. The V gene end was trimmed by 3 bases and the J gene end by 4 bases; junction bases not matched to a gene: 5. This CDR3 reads CASSSFLAGGYNEQFF. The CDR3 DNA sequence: TGCGCCAGCAGCTCCTTCCTAGCGGGAGGGTACAATGAGCAGTTCTTC. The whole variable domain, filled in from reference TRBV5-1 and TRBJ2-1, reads KAGVTQTPRYLIKTRGQQVTLSCSPISGHRSVSWYQQTPGQGLQFLFEYFSETQRNKGNFPGRFSGRQFSNSRSEMNVSTLELGDSALYLCASSSFLAGGYNEQFFGPGTRLTVL.

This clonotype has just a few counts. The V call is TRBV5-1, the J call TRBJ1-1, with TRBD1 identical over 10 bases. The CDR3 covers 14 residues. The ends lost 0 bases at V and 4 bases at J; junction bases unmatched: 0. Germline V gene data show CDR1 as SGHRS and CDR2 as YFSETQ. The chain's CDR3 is CASSLGTGGTEAFF. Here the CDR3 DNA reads TGCGCCAGCAGCTTGGGGACAGGGGGCACTGAAGCTTTCTTT. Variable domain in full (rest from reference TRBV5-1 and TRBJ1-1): KAGVTQTPRYLIKTRGQQVTLSCSPISGHRSVSWYQQTPGQGLQFLFEYFSETQRNKGNFPGRFSGRQFSNSRSEMNVSTLELGDSALYLCASSLGTGGTEAFFGQGTRLTVV.

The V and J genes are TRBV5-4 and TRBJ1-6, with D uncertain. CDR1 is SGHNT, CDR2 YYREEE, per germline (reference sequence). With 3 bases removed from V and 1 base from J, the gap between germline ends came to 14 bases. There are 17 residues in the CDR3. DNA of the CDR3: TGTGCCAGCAGCTCCGGGCCTGGTGGGTCCTATAATTCACCCCTCCACTTT. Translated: CASSSGPGGSYNSPLHF. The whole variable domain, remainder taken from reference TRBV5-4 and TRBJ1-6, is ETGVTQSPTHLIKTRGQQVTLRCSSQSGHNTVSWYQQALGQGPQFIFQYYREEENGRGNFPPRFSGLQFPNYSSELNVNALELDDSALYLCASSSGPGGSYNSPLHFGNGTRLTVT.

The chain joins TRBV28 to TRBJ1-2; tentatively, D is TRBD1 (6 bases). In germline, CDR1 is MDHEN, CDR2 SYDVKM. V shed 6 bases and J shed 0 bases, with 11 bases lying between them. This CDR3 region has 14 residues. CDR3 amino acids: CASRGTFANYGYTF. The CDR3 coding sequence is TGTGCCAGCAGGGGGACATTCGCTAACTATGGCTACACCTTC.

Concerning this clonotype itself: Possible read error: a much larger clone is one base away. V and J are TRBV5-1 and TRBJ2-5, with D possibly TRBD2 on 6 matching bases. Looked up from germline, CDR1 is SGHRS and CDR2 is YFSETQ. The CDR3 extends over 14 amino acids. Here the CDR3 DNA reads TGCGCCAGCAGCTTGTCAGGGAGCCGGGAGACCCAGTCCTTC. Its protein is CASSLSGSRETQSF.

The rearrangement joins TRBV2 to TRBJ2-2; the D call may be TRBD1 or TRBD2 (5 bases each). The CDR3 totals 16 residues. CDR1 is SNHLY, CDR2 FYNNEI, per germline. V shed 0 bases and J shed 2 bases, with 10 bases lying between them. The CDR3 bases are TGTGCCAGCAGTGAAGCGAGGGGCGTAAACACCGGGGAGCTGTTTTTT. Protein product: CASSEARGVNTGELFF.

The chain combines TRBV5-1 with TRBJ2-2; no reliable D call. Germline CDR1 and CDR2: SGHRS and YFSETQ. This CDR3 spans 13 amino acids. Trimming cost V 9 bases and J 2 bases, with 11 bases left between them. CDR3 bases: TGCGCCACTTCGGCTGCCAACACCGGGGAGCTGTTTTTT. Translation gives CATSAANTGELFF.

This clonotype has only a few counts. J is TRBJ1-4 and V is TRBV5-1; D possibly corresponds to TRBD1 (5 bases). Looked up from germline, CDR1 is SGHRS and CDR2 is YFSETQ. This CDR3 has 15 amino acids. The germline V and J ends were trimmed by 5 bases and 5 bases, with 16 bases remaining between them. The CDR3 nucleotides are TGCGCCAGCAGTTATGGGGGGTCCATCAATGAAAAACTGTTTTTT. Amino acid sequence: CASSYGGSINEKLFF.

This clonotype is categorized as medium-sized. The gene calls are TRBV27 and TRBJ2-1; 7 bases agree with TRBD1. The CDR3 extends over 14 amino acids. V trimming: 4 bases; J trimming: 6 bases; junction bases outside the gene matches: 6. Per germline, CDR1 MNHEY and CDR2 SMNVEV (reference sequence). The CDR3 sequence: CASSSGTAINEQFF. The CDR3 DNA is TGTGCCAGCAGTTCCGGGACAGCGATCAATGAGCAGTTCTTC.

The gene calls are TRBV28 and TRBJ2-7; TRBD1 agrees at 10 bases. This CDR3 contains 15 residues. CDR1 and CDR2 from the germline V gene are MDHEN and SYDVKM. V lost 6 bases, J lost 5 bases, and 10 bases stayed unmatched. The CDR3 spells CASSLDRGPVDEQYF. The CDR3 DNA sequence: TGTGCCAGCAGCCTAGACAGGGGGCCAGTCGACGAGCAGTACTTC.

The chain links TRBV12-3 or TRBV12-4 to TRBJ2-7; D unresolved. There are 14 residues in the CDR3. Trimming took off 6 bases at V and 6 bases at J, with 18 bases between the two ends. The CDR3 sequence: CASSYSNSLIEQYF. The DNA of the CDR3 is TGTGCCAGCAGCTATAGTAATTCCCTCATCGAGCAGTACTTC.

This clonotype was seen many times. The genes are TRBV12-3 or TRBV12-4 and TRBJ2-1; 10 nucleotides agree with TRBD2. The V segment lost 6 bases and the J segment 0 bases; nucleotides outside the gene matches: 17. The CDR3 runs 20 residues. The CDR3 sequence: CASSHPALAGNTYSYNEQFF. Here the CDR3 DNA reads TGTGCCAGCAGCCACCCCGCACTAGCGGGAAATACTTACTCCTACAATGAGCAGTTCTTC.

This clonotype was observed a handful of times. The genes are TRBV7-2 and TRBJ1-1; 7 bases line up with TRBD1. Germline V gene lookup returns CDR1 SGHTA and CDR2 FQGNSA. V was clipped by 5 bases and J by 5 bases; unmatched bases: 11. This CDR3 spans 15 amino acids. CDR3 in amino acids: CASSPSHRGHTEAFF. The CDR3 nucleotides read TGTGCCAGCAGCCCAAGTCACAGGGGTCATACTGAAGCTTTCTTT.

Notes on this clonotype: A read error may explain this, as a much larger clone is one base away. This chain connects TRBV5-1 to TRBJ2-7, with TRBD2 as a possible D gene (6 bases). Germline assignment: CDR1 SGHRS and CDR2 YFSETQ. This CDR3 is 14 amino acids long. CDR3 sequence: CASSLNRGTYEQHF. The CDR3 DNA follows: TGCGCCAGCAGCTTGAACCGGGGGACCTACGAGCAGCACTTC.

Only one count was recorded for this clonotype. The CDR3 region has the DNA TGCGCCAGCAGCCTTGGCGGAACCCCGCAGTATTTT. The encoded protein is CASSLGGTPQYF. This rearrangement joins TRBV5-1 to TRBJ2-3; D uncertain. V was shortened by 4 bases and J by 10 bases, with 13 bases between the two germline ends. Looked up from germline, CDR1 is SGHRS and CDR2 is YFSETQ. The CDR3 consists of 12 residues.

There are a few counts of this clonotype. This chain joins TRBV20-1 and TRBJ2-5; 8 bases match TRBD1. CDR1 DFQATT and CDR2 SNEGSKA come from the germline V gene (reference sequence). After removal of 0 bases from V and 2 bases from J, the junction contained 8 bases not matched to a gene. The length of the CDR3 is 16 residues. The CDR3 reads CSARDGSTGAQETQYF. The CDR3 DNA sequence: TGCAGTGCTAGAGATGGGTCGACAGGGGCGCAAGAGACCCAGTACTTC.

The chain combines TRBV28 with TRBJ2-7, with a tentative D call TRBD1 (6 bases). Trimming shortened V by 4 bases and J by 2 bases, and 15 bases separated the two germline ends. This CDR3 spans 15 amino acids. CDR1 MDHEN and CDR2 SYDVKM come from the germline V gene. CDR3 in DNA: TGTGCCAGCAGTTCATCGACAGGTGCCCCCTACGAGCAGTACTTC. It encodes CASSSSTGAPYEQYF.

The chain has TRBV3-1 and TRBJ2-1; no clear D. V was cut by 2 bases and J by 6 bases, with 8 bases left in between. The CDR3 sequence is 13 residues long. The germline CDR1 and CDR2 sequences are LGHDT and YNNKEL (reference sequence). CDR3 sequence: CASSQSGLNEQFF. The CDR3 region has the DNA TGTGCCAGCAGCCAAAGTGGTCTCAATGAGCAGTTCTTC.

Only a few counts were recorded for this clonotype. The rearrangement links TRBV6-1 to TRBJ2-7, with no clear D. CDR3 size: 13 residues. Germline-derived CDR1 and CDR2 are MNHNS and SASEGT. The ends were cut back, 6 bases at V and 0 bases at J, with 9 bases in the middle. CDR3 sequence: CASSTTSSYEQYF. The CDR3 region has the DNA TGTGCCAGCAGCACGACTTCCTCCTACGAGCAGTACTTC.

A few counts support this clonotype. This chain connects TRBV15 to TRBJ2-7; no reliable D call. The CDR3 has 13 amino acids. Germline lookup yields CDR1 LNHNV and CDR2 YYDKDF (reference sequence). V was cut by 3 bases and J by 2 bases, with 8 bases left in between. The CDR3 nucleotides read TGTGCCACCAGCAGCCTTGATGCCTACGAGCAGTACTTC. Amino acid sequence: CATSSLDAYEQYF. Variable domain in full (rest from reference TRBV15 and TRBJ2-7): DAMVIQNPRYQVTQFGKPVTLSCSQTLNHNVMYWYQQKSSQAPKLLFHYYDKDFNNEADTPDNFQSRRPNTSFCFLDIRSPGLGDTAMYLCATSSLDAYEQYFGPGTRLTVT.

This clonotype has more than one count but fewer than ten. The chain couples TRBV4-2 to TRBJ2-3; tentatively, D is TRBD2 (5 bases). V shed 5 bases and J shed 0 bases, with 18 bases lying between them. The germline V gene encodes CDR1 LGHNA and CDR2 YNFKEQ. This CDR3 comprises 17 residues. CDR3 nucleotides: TGTGCCAGCAGCGCCCAACTAGAGCCGATTAGCACAGATACGCAGTATTTT. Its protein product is CASSAQLEPISTDTQYF.

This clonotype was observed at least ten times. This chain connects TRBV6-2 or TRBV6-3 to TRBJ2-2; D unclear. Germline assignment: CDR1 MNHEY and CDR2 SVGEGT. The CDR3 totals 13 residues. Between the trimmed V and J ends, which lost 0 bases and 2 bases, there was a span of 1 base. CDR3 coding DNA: TGTGCCAGCAGTTACTCCAACACCGGGGAGCTGTTTTTT. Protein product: CASSYSNTGELFF.

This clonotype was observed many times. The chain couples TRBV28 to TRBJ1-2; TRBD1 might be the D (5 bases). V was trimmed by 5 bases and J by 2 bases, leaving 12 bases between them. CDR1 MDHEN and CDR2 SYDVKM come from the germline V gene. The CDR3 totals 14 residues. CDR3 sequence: CASSGARQNYGYTF. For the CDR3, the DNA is TGTGCCAGCAGTGGGGCACGGCAGAACTATGGCTACACCTTC.

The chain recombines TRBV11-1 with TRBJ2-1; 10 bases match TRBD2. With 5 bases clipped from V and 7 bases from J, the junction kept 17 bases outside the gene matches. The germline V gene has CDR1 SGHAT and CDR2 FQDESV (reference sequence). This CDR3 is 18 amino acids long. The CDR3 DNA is TGTGCCAGCAGCCCCCGGTCCGGACTAGCGGAGGGGCGGAATGAGCAGTTCTTC. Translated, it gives CASSPRSGLAEGRNEQFF. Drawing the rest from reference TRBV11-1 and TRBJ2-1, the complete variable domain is EAEVAQSPRYKITEKSQAVAFWCDPISGHATLYWYRQILGQGPELLVQFQDESVVDDSQLPKDRFSAERLKGVDSTLKIQPAELGDSAMYLCASSPRSGLAEGRNEQFFGPGTRLTVL.

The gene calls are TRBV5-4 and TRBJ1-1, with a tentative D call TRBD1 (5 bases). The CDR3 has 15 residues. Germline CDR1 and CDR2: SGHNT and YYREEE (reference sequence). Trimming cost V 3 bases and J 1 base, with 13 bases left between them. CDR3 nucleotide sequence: TGTGCCAGCAGCTGGAAAGGGGATTGGAACACTGAAGCTTTCTTT. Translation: CASSWKGDWNTEAFF.

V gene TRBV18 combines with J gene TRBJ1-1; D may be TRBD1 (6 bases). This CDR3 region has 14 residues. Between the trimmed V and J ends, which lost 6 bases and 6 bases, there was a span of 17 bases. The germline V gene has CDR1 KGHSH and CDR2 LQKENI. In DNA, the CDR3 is TGTGCCAGCTCCCTTGACAGGTTTTCGGCTGAAGCTTTCTTT. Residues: CASSLDRFSAEAFF.